A single sample gave rise to the 30 T cell receptor beta chains below, sequenced in a study of blood T cell repertoires in COVID-19. TCRdb's copy holds only in-frame clones and misses some; the assay was immunoSEQ multiplex PCR. Among about 480,000 clones, 85% to 90% were seen once, and the ten largest hold roughly 0.84%. The material sequenced was peripheral blood. The receptors shown here come from a man between 18 and 29 years old with COVID-19, enrolled during active disease.

The chain recombines TRBV7-9 with TRBJ2-2, with D unclear. Germline V gene lookup returns CDR1 SEHNR and CDR2 FQNEAQ (reference sequence). The CDR3 is made up of 16 amino acids. The V and J ends lost 1 base and 0 bases respectively, with 9 bases between them. The CDR3 nucleotides read TGTGCCAGCAGCTTAGGCTCGAGCGCGAACACCGGGGAGCTGTTTTTT. This sequence encodes CASSLGSSANTGELFF.

V and J are TRBV14 and TRBJ2-1; D remains unclear. Per the germline V gene, CDR1 is SGHDN and CDR2 is FVKESK. With 0 bases removed from V and 7 bases from J, the gap between germline ends came to 10 bases. The CDR3 covers 14 residues. The CDR3 reads CASSQDRLLNEQFF. For the CDR3, the DNA is TGTGCCAGCAGCCAAGATCGACTGCTTAATGAGCAGTTCTTC.

The rearrangement joins TRBV6-5 to TRBJ1-6; 9 bases are shared with TRBD1. V was clipped by 2 bases and J by 7 bases; unmatched bases: 3. CDR1 is MNHEY, CDR2 SVGAGI, per germline. The CDR3 loop spans 15 amino acids. The CDR3, as DNA: TGTGCCAGCAGTTACGGGACAGGGCGCAATTCACCCCTCCACTTT. Translated, it gives CASSYGTGRNSPLHF.

The rearrangement links TRBV5-1 to TRBJ2-1; D gene ambiguous. Germline CDR1 SGHRS, CDR2 YFSETQ. Trimming left V 4 bases short and J 4 bases short, with 18 bases between. This CDR3 is built from 16 residues. The CDR3 sequence: CASSPSRNRNYNEQFF. DNA of the CDR3: TGCGCCAGCAGCCCGTCTAGGAATAGGAATTACAATGAGCAGTTCTTC.

This chain's CDR3 is CASTDRGGGNEKLFF. The CDR3, as DNA: TGTGCCAGCACCGACAGGGGCGGGGGTAATGAAAAACTGTTTTTT. The chain links TRBV5-6 to TRBJ1-4, with 8 bases that match TRBD1. V lost 6 bases and J lost 4; bases outside the gene matches: 8. The CDR3 has 15 amino acids. Germline V CDR1 and CDR2: SGHDT, YYEEEE. The full variable domain, its missing parts supplied by reference TRBV5-6 and TRBJ1-4, is DAGVTQSPTHLIKTRGQQVTLRCSPKSGHDTVSWYQQALGQGPQFIFQYYEEEERQRGNFPDRFSGHQFPNYSSELNVNALLLGDSALYLCASTDRGGGNEKLFFGSGTQLSVL.

The rearrangement uses TRBV2 and TRBJ2-7; TRBD1 aligns across 9 bases. CDR3 size: 15 residues. After removal of 3 bases from V and 1 base from J, the junction contained 4 bases not matched to a gene. The germline V gene encodes CDR1 SNHLY and CDR2 FYNNEI. DNA of the CDR3: TGTGCCAGCAGTGAGACCGGACAGGGGTCCTACGAGCAGTACTTC. Encoded protein: CASSETGQGSYEQYF.

J is TRBJ1-2 and V is TRBV25-1, with a possible D match to TRBD1 (6 bases). The V end was cut by 0 bases, the J end by 7 bases, with 18 bases between. CDR3 length equals 16 residues. Germline-derived CDR1 and CDR2 are MGHDK and SYGVNS. CDR3: CASSEYGTSLSSGYTF. CDR3 nucleotides: TGTGCCAGCAGTGAATATGGGACATCTCTAAGTAGTGGCTACACCTTC.

Worth noting for this clone: The same CDR3 also results from other DNA sequences found in this sample. This CDR3 is CASSLQDYEQYF. CDR3 nucleotide sequence: TGTGCCAGCAGTTTGCAGGACTACGAGCAGTACTTC. This rearrangement joins TRBV12-3 or TRBV12-4 to TRBJ2-7; the D is unclear. V lost 3 bases and J 3 bases, leaving 6 bases between the germline ends. This CDR3 region has 12 residues.

The V and J genes are TRBV6-6 and TRBJ2-2; D not resolved. The CDR3 is 17 amino acids. The V and J ends lost 5 bases and 5 bases respectively, with 21 bases between them. Germline V CDR1 and CDR2: MNHNY, SVGAGI (reference sequence). The CDR3 DNA follows: TGTGCCAGCAGTCTATCTCGGAGACTCCCGATGACCGGGGAGCTGTTTTTT. Translating it yields CASSLSRRLPMTGELFF.

The chain combines TRBV11-2 with TRBJ1-4; 12 bases agree with TRBD1. V lost 1 base, J lost 8 bases, and 8 bases stayed unmatched. The CDR3 covers 17 residues. Germline V gene lookup returns CDR1 SGHAT and CDR2 FQNNGV. CDR3 in amino acids: CASSLVAGQGAGEKLFF. The CDR3 region has the DNA TGTGCCAGCAGCTTAGTGGCGGGACAGGGGGCAGGCGAAAAACTGTTTTTT.

The gene calls are TRBV29-1 and TRBJ1-2, with D possibly matching TRBD1 (5 bases). CDR1 is SQVTM, CDR2 ANQGSEA, per germline. V lost 6 bases and J 3 bases, leaving 17 bases between the germline ends. The CDR3 contains 14 residues. CDR3 amino acids: CSVPSGSSDYGYTF. CDR3 in DNA: TGCAGCGTCCCCTCAGGGTCGTCTGACTATGGCTACACCTTC.

This clone was counted a single time. The chain combines TRBV2 with TRBJ2-5, with TRBD1 as a possible D gene (6 bases). This CDR3 spans 14 amino acids. V lost 2 bases and J lost 5, with 12 bases in between. Germline lookup yields CDR1 SNHLY and CDR2 FYNNEI. CDR3 sequence: CASSERGFGETQYF. CDR3 bases: TGTGCCAGCAGTGAAAGGGGGTTTGGGGAGACCCAGTACTTC.

The J gene is TRBJ2-1, the V gene TRBV2, with TRBD2 as a possible D gene (6 bases). Germline CDR1 is SNHLY and CDR2 is FYNNEI. Trimming pared 2 bases from V and 7 bases from J, leaving 15 bases between. The CDR3 has 15 amino acids. The CDR3 DNA is TGTGCCAGCAGTGAACAAGGAGGGCCGGGGAATGAGCAGTTCTTC. Protein sequence: CASSEQGGPGNEQFF.

The J gene is TRBJ1-1, the V gene TRBV19; possible D gene TRBD1, 6 bases. The CDR3 loop spans 12 amino acids. V was clipped by 7 bases and J by 5 bases, with 11 bases between them. Germline loops: CDR1 LNHDA, CDR2 SQIVND (reference sequence). The CDR3 DNA reads TGTGCCAGTACAGGGGCCAATACTGAAGCTTTCTTT. This sequence encodes CASTGANTEAFF.

The genes are TRBV27 and TRBJ2-7; TRBD1 aligns across 8 bases. Germline trimming cut 6 bases from V and 3 bases from J; bases unmatched to any gene: 4. Germline-derived CDR1 and CDR2 are MNHEY and SMNVEV (reference sequence). CDR3 length: 13 residues. CDR3 sequence (DNA): TGTGCCAGCAGGGACACAGGGGGCTACGAGCAGTACTTC. Its protein product is CASRDTGGYEQYF.

This chain links TRBV9 with TRBJ2-1; tentative D call: TRBD2 (6 bases). CDR3 length: 13 amino acids. Germline CDR1 reads SGDLS; CDR2 reads YYNGEE. V was clipped by 3 bases and J by 9 bases, with 13 bases between them. The CDR3 DNA reads TGTGCCAGCAGCGCCTCTGGGAGGTCTGAGCAGTTCTTC. As protein: CASSASGRSEQFF.

The chain carries TRBV19 and TRBJ2-5, with 13 bases lining up with TRBD2. Germline V gene lookup returns CDR1 LNHDA and CDR2 SQIVND (reference sequence). The CDR3 covers 16 residues. With 4 bases clipped from V and 4 bases from J, the junction kept 6 bases outside the gene matches. This CDR3 is CASSSRTSGRSETQYF. CDR3 nucleotides: TGTGCCAGTAGTAGCAGGACTAGCGGGAGATCAGAGACCCAGTACTTC.

This chain connects TRBV11-3 to TRBJ1-4, with D perhaps TRBD1 (5 bases). The CDR3 runs 14 residues. Trimming took 3 bases from V and 5 from J, leaving 10 bases between them. CDR1 is SGHNT, CDR2 YENEEA, per germline. CDR3 sequence reads: CASSFDSRNEKLFF. The CDR3 DNA is TGTGCCAGCAGCTTCGACAGTCGGAATGAAAAACTGTTTTTT.

This sequence joins TRBV13 and TRBJ2-3, with 10 bases identical to TRBD2. With V trimmed by 8 bases and J by 1 base, 3 bases remained unmatched. Germline CDR1 is PRHDT and CDR2 is FYEKMQ (reference sequence). This CDR3 has 14 residues. CDR3 protein: CASSGTSGTDTQYF. Here the CDR3 DNA reads TGTGCCAGCTCCGGGACTAGCGGCACAGATACGCAGTATTTT.

The rearrangement uses TRBV10-2 and TRBJ2-7; perhaps TRBD1 as D (5 bases). The CDR3 is 16 amino acids. Looked up from germline, CDR1 is WSHSY and CDR2 is SAAADI. The ends were cut back, 2 bases at V and 0 bases at J, with 14 bases in the middle. The CDR3 nucleotides are TGCGCCAGCAGTGAGCACCCCTCAGGGCCCTCCTACGAGCAGTACTTC. It codes for CASSEHPSGPSYEQYF.

The chain is built from TRBV5-5 and TRBJ2-7; the D is unclear. The CDR3 contains 11 residues. V dropped 4 bases and J dropped 3 bases, with 5 bases sitting between them. Looked up from germline, CDR1 is SGHKS and CDR2 is YYEKEE (reference sequence). CDR3 DNA sequence: TGTGCCAGCAGCGCGTTCTACGAGCAGTACTTC. Translating gives CASSAFYEQYF.

The table lists this clone with a count of one. This chain uses TRBV7-9 with TRBJ2-1; 14 nucleotides agree with TRBD2. The CDR3 spans 17 residues. The V segment lost 5 bases and the J segment 6 bases; nucleotides outside the gene matches: 9. Germline CDR1 is SEHNR and CDR2 is FQNEAQ (reference sequence). For the CDR3, the DNA is TGTGCCAGCAGCCCAAAATTGACTAGCGGGGGGGCCAATGAGCAGTTCTTC. Translation gives CASSPKLTSGGANEQFF.

The CDR3 loop reads CASSPEVLANYGYTF. CDR3 DNA sequence: TGTGCCAGCAGCCCTGAGGTTCTGGCCAACTATGGCTACACCTTC. This chain connects TRBV9 to TRBJ1-2; D is uncertain. The germline gives CDR1 SGDLS, CDR2 YYNGEE. The CDR3 loop spans 15 amino acids. With 4 bases removed from V and 2 bases from J, the gap between germline ends came to 15 bases.

The V call is TRBV6-5, the J call TRBJ2-3; 11 bases align to TRBD2. This CDR3 is built from 16 residues. Germline V gene sequence: CDR1 MNHEY, CDR2 SVGAGI. The V and J ends lost 4 bases and 2 bases, in that order; junction bases with no gene match: 5. The CDR3 sequence is CASSSWTSGYTDTQYF. CDR3 bases: TGTGCCAGCAGTTCCTGGACTAGCGGGTACACAGATACGCAGTATTTT.

This chain connects TRBV25-1 to TRBJ2-7; possibly TRBD2 for D (6 bases). Germline CDR1 MGHDK, CDR2 SYGVNS. The V gene lost 6 bases and the J gene lost 2 bases, with 17 bases spanning the gap. This CDR3 has 15 amino acids. This CDR3 reads CASSYAGRGTYEQYF. In DNA, the CDR3 is TGTGCCAGCAGCTACGCGGGGCGGGGAACCTACGAGCAGTACTTC.

This clone was observed a single time. The genes are TRBV27 and TRBJ2-1; D unclear. The CDR3 has 13 residues. Germline V CDR1 and CDR2: MNHEY, SMNVEV (reference sequence). V was cut by 2 bases and J by 10 bases, with 12 bases left in between. In DNA, the CDR3 is TGTGCCAGCAGTTTAGCTGAGCCGAGGGAGCAGTTCTTC. Translating gives CASSLAEPREQFF.

On this clone itself: At one boundary the junction diverges from the germline segment, which might be a read error. The CDR3 protein is CASSPLGQGGGETQYF. CDR3 sequence (DNA): TGTGCTAGCAGCCCCCTCGGACAGGGGGGCGGAGAGACCCAGTACTTC. The V and J genes are TRBV7-7 and TRBJ2-5; 10 positions agree with TRBD1. This CDR3 contains 16 residues. Germline assignment: CDR1 SSHAT and CDR2 FNYEAQ (reference sequence).

The chain links TRBV5-4 to TRBJ1-3; 7 positions agree with TRBD1. The V gene's germline CDR1 is SGHNT and CDR2 YYREEE (reference sequence). CDR3 length equals 16 residues. J gave up 0 bases and V 4 bases, and 7 bases lay outside the gene matches. CDR3 DNA sequence: TGTGCCAGCAGCCCAAAGGACAGGTTCTCTGGAAACACCATATATTTT. Translating it yields CASSPKDRFSGNTIYF.

This clone has just a few counts. The CDR3 reads CASSEGTGGFQPQHF. The CDR3 DNA is TGTGCCAGCAGTGAAGGGACAGGGGGCTTTCAGCCCCAGCATTTT. V usage is TRBV6-1 and J usage is TRBJ1-5; 11 bases are a match to TRBD1. The V and J ends lost 1 base and 6 bases, in that order; junction bases with no gene match: 2. The germline CDR1 and CDR2 sequences are MNHNS and SASEGT. The CDR3 extends over 15 amino acids.

The V gene is TRBV30, the J gene TRBJ2-7, with 7 bases identical to TRBD2. After removal of 0 bases from V and 5 bases from J, the junction contained 10 bases not matched to a gene. The CDR3 spans 15 residues. Germline V CDR1 and CDR2: GTSNPN, SVGIG (reference sequence). For the CDR3, the DNA is TGTGCCTGGAGTGTAGGTGCGGCGGGAGTCCACGAGCAGTACTTC. Translation: CAWSVGAAGVHEQYF. Together with reference TRBV30 and TRBJ2-7, the CDR3 gives the full variable domain: SQTIHQWPATLVQPVGSPLSLECTVEGTSNPNLYWYRQAAGRGLQLLFYSVGIGQISSEVPQNLSASRPQDRQFILSSKKLLLSDSGFYLCAWSVGAAGVHEQYFGPGTRLTVT.